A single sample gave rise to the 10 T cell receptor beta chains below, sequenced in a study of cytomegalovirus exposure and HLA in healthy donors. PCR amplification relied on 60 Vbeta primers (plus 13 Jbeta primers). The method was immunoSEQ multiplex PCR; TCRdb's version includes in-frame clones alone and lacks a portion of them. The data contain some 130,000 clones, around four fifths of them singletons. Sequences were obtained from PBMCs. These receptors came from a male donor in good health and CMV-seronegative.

CDR3 in amino acids: CASSPRRVADQESSTDTQYF. CDR3 nucleotide sequence: TGTGCCAGCTCACCTCGGCGAGTAGCGGACCAGGAGTCAAGCACAGATACGCAGTATTTT. The V gene is TRBV18, the J gene TRBJ2-3; D might be TRBD2 (6 bases). Looked up from germline, CDR1 is KGHSH and CDR2 is LQKENI. The CDR3 runs to 20 residues. V was pared by 3 bases and J by 0 bases, with 25 bases between.

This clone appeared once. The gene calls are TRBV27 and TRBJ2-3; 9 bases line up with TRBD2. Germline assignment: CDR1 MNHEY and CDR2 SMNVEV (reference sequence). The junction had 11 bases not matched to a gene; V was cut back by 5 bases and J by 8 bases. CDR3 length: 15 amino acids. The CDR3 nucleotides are TGTGCCAGCAGTAACTTAGCGGGAGCTCTAGGTACGCAGTATTTT. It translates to CASSNLAGALGTQYF.

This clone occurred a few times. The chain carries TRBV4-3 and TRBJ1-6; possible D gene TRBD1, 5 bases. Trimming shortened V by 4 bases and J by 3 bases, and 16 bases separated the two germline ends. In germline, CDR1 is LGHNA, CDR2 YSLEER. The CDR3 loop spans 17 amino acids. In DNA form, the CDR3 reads TGCGCCAGCAGCCCTGGGGGGGTGGGAAACTATAATTCACCCCTCCACTTT. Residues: CASSPGGVGNYNSPLHF.

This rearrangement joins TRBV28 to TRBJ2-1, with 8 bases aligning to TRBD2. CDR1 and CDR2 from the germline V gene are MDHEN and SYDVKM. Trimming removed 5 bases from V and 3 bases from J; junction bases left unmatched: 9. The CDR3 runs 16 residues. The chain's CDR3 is CASSLGTRGLYNEQFF. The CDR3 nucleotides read TGTGCCAGCAGTCTCGGGACTAGGGGACTCTACAATGAGCAGTTCTTC.

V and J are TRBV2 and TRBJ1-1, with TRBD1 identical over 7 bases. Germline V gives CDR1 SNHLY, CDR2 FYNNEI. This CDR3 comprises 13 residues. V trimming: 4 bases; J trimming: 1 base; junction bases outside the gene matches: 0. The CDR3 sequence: CASSGQGNTEAFF. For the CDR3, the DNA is TGTGCCAGCAGTGGACAGGGGAACACTGAAGCTTTCTTT. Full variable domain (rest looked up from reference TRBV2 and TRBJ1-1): EPEVTQTPSHQVTQMGQEVILRCVPISNHLYFYWYRQILGQKVEFLVSFYNNEISEKSEIFDDQFSVERPDGSNFTLKIRSTKLEDSAMYFCASSGQGNTEAFFGQGTRLTVV.

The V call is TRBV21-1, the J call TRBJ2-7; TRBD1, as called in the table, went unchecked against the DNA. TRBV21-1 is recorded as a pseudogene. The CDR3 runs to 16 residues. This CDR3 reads CASSKINRRSSYEQYF. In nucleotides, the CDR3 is TGTGCCAGCAGCAAAATAAACAGGAGAAGCTCCTACGAGCAGTACTTC.

CDR3 in DNA: TGTGCCAGCAGCTCGCAACCAGGGGCGCATGAAAAACTGTTTTTT. Its translation is CASSSQPGAHEKLFF. The genes are TRBV7-2 and TRBJ1-4; a possible D gene is TRBD1 (6 bases). The germline gives CDR1 SGHTA, CDR2 FQGNSA. Trimming shortened V by 4 bases and J by 6 bases, and 15 bases separated the two germline ends. CDR3 length: 15 amino acids.

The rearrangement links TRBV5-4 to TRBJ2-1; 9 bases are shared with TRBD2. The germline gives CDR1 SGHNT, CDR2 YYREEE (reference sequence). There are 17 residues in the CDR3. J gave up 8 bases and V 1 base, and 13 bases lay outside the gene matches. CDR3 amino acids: CASSLISLAGVLDEQFF. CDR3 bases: TGTGCCAGCAGCTTGATTTCTTTAGCGGGAGTCCTTGATGAGCAGTTCTTC.

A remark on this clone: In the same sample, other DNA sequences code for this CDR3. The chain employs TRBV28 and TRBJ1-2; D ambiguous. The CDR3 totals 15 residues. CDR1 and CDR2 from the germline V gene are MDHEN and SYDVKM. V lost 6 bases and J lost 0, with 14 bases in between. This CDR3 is CASSPRGEANYGYTF. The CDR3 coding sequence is TGTGCCAGCAGCCCTCGGGGAGAAGCTAACTATGGCTACACCTTC.

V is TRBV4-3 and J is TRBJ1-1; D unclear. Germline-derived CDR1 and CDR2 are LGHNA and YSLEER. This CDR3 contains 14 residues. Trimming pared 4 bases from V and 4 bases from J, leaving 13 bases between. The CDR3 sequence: CASSPWAGSTEAFF. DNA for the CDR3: TGCGCCAGCAGCCCCTGGGCGGGTTCCACTGAAGCTTTCTTT.